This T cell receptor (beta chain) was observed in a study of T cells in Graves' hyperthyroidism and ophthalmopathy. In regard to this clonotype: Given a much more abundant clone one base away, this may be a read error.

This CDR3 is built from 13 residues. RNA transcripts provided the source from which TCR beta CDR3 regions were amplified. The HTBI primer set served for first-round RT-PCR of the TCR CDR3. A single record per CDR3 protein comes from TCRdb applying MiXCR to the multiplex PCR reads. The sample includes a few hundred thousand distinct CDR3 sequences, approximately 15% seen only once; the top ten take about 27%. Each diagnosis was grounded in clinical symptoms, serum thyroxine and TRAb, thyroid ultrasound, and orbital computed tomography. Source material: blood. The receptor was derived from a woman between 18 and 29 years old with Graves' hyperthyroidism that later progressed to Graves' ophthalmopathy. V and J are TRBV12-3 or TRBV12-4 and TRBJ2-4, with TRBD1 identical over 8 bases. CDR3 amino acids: CASSFQGADIRYF. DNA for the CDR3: TGTGCCAGCAGTTTTCAGGGGGCGGACATTCGGTACTTC.